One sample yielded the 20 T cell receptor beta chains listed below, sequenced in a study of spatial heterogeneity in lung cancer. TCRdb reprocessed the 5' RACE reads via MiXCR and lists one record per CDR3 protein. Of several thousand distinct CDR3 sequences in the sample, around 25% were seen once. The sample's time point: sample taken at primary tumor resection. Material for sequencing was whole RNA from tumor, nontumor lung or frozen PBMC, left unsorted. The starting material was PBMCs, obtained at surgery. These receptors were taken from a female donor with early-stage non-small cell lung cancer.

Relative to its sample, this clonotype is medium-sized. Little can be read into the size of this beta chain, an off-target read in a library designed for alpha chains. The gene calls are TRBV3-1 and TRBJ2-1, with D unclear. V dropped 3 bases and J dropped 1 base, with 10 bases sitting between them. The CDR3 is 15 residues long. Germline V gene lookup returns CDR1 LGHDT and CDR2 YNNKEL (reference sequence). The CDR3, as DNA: TGTGCCAGCAGCCAGGCGGCTGTGTCCTACAATGAGCAGTTCTTC. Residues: CASSQAAVSYNEQFF.

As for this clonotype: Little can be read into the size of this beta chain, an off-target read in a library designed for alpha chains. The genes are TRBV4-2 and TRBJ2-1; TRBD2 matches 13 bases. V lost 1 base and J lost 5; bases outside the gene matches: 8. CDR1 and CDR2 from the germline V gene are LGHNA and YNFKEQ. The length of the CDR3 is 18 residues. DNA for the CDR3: TGTGCCAGCAGCCAAGTAAGAACTAGCGGGAGGGCCCACAATGAGCAGTTCTTC. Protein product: CASSQVRTSGRAHNEQFF.

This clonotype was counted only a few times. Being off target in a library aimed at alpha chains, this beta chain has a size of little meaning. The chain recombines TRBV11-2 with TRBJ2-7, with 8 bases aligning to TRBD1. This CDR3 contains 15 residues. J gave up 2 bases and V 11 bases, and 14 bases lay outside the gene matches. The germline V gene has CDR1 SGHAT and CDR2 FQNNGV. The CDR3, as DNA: TGTGCCTCCCATACAGGCGGGACAGGCACCTACGAGCAGTACTTC. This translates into CASHTGGTGTYEQYF.

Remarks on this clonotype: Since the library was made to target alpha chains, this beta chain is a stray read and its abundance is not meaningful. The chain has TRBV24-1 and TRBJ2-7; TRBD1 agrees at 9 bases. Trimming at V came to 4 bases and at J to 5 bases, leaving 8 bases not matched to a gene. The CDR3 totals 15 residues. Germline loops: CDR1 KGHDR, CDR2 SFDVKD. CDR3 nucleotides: TGTGCCACCAGTGACCCGACAGGGGGTTTCCACGAGCAGTACTTC. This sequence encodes CATSDPTGGFHEQYF.

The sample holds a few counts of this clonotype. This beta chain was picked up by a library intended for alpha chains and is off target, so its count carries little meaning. In DNA form, the CDR3 reads TGTGCCAGTGGACAGATCAATCAGCCCCAGCATTTT. Amino acids: CASGQINQPQHF. This sequence joins TRBV7-2 and TRBJ1-5; the D gene is possibly TRBD1 (6 bases). The CDR3 totals 12 residues. CDR1 is SGHTA, CDR2 FQGNSA, per germline. Deletions cut 9 bases from V and 3 bases from J, with 9 bases between.

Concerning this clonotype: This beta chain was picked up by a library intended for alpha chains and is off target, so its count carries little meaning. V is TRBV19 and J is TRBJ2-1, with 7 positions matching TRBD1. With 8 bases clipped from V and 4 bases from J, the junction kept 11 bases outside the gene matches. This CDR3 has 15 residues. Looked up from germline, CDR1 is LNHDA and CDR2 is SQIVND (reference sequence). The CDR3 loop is CASGFSDRRYNEQFF. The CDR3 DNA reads TGTGCCAGTGGATTCTCGGACAGGAGATACAATGAGCAGTTCTTC.

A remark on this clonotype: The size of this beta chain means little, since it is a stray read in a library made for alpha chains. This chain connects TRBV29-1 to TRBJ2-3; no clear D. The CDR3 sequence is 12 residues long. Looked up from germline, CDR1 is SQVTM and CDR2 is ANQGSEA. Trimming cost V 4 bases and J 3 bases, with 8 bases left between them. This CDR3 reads CSVVFPTDTQYF. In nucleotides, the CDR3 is TGCAGCGTTGTCTTCCCTACAGATACGCAGTATTTT.

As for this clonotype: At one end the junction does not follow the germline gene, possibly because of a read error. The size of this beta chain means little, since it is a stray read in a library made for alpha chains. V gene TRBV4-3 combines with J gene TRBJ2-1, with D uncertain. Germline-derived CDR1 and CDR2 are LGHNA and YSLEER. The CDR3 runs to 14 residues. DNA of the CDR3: TGCGCCAGCAGCCAAGCTAACAGCTTAGGTGGCACGCTCTTC. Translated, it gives CASSQANSLGGTLF.

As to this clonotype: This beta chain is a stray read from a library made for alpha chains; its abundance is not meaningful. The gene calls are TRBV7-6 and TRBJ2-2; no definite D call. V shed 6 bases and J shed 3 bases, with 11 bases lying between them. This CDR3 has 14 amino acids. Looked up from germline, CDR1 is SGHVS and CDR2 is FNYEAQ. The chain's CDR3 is CASRPQEYTGELFF. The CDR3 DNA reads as TGTGCCAGCAGGCCCCAGGAATACACCGGGGAGCTGTTTTTT.

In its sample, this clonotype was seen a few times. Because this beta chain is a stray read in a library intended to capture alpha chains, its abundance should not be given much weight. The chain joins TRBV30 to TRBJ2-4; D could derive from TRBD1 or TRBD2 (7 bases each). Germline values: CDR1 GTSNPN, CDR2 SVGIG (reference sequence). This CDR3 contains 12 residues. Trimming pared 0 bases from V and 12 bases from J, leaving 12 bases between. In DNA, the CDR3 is TGTGCCTGGAGTGTAGGCAGGGGGGGTCAGTACTTC. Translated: CAWSVGRGGQYF.

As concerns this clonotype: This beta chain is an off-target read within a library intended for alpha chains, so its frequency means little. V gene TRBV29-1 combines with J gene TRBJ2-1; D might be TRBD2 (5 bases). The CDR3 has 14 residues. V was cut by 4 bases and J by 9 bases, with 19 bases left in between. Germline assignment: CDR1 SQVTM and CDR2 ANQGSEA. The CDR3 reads CSVGGSAERTEQFF. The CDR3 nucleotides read TGCAGCGTTGGAGGGTCGGCTGAACGGACTGAGCAGTTCTTC.

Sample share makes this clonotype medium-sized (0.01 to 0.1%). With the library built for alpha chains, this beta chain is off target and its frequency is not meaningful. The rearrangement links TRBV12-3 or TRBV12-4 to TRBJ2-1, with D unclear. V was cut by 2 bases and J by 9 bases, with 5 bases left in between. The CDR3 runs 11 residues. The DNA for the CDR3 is TGTGCCAGCAGTTTACTCATTGAGCAGTTCTTC. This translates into CASSLLIEQFF.

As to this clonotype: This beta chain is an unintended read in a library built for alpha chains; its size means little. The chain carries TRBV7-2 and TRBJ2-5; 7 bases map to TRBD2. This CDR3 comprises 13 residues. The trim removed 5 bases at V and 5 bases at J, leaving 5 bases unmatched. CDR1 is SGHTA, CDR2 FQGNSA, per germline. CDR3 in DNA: TGTGCCAGCAGCCTTGGGACTAAGGAGACCCAGTACTTC. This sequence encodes CASSLGTKETQYF.

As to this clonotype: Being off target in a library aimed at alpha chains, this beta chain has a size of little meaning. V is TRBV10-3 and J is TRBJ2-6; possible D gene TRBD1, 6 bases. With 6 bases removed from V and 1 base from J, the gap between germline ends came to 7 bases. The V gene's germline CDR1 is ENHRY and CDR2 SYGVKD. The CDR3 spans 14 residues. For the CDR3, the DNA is TGTGCCATCAGGGACAGTTCTGGGGCCAACGTCCTGACTTTC. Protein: CAIRDSSGANVLTF.

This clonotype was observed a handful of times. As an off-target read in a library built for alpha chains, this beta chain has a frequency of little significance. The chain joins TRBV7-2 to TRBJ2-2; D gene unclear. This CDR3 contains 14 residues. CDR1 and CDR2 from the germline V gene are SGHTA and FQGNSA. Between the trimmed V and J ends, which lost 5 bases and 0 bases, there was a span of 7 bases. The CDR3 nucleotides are TGTGCCAGCAGCCCGGACGCGAACACCGGGGAGCTGTTTTTT. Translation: CASSPDANTGELFF.

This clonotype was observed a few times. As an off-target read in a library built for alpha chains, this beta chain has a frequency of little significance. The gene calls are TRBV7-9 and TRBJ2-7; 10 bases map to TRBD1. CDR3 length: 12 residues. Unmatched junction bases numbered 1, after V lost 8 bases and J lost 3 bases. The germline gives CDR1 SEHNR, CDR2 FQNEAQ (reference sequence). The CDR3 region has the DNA TGTGCCAGCGGACAGGGGGACTACGAGCAGTACTTC. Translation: CASGQGDYEQYF.

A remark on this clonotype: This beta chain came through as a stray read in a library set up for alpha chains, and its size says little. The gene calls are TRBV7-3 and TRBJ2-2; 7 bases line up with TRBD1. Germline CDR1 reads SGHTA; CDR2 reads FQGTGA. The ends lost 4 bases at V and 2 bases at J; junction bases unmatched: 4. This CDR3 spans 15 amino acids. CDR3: CASSSGTANTGELFF. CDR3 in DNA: TGTGCCAGCAGCTCCGGGACAGCTAACACCGGGGAGCTGTTTTTT.

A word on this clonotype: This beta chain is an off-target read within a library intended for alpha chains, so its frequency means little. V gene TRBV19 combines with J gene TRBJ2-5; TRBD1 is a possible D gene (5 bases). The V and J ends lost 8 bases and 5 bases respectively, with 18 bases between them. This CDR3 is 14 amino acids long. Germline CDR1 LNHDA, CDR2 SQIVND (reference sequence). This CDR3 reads CASQDRPGLETQYF. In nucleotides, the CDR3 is TGTGCCAGTCAGGACCGCCCAGGGTTGGAGACCCAGTACTTC.

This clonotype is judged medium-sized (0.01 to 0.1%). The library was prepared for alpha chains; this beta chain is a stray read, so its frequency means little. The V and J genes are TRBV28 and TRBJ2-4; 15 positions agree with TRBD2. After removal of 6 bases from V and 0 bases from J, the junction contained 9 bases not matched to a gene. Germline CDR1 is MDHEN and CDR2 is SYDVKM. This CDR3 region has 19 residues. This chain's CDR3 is CASRASGLAGGLAKNIQYF. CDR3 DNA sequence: TGTGCCAGCAGAGCTTCGGGACTAGCGGGAGGTCTAGCCAAAAACATTCAGTACTTC.

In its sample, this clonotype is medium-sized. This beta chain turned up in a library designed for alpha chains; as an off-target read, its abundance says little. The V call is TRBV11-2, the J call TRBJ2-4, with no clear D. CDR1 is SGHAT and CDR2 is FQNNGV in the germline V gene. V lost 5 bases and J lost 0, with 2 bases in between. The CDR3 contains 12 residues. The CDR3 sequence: CASSLAKNIQYF. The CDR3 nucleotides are TGTGCCAGCAGCCTAGCCAAAAACATTCAGTACTTC. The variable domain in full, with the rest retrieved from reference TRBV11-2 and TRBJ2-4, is EAGVAQSPRYKIIEKRQSVAFWCNPISGHATLYWYQQILGQGPKLLIQFQNNGVVDDSQLPKDRFSAERLKGVDSTLKIQPAKLEDSAVYLCASSLAKNIQYFGAGTRLSVL.